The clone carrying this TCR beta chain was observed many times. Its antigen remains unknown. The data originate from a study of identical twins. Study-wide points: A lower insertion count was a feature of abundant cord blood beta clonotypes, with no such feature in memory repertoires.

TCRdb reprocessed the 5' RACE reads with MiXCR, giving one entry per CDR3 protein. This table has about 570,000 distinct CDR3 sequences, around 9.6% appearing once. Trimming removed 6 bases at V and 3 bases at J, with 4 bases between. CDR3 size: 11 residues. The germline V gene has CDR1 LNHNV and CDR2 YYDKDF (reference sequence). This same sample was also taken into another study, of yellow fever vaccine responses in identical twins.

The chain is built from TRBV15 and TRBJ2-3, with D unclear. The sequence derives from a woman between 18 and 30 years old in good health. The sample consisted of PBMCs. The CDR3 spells CATSFTDTQYF. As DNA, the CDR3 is TGTGCCACCAGTTTTACAGATACGCAGTATTTT.